These 23 T cell receptor beta chains share one sample of origin, sequenced in a study of OX40 agonist ivuxolimab in advanced cancers. Clones were read by immunoSEQ multiplex PCR, and TCRdb kept only the in-frame ones, dropping some. Here the sample spans some 80,000 clones, about 83% being singletons. This specimen consisted of CD4+ or CD8+ T cells sorted from blood, obtained in a trial of the OX40 agonist ivuxolimab. Receptor source: an adult with an advanced solid tumor such as melanoma, head and neck, liver or kidney cancer.

J is TRBJ2-5 and V is TRBV10-3; D possibly corresponds to TRBD2 (5 bases). V shed 10 bases and J shed 3 bases, with 15 bases lying between them. Germline V lookup: CDR1 ENHRY, CDR2 SYGVKD. This CDR3 region has 13 residues. The CDR3 nucleotides are TGTGCCACGGCGGTCGGGGAAGAAGAGACCCAGTACTTC. As protein: CATAVGEEETQYF.

This clone was detected only once. The chain links TRBV7-7 to TRBJ2-3; TRBD2 might be the D (6 bases). Trimming removed 5 bases from V and 1 base from J, with 19 bases in between. CDR1 and CDR2 from the germline V gene are SSHAT and FNYEAQ (reference sequence). This CDR3 comprises 17 residues. The CDR3 sequence is CASSIGPGEVGTDTQYF. The CDR3 DNA reads as TGTGCCAGCAGCATCGGTCCGGGGGAAGTGGGCACAGATACGCAGTATTTT.

This chain connects TRBV6-4 to TRBJ2-2, with D possibly being TRBD2 (5 bases). CDR1 and CDR2 from the germline V gene are MRHNA and SNTAGT. This CDR3 has 14 residues. Trimming removed 1 base at V and 7 bases at J, with 10 bases between. The CDR3 here is CASSDFSRGGELFF. The CDR3 DNA reads TGTGCCAGCAGTGACTTTTCACGGGGCGGGGAGCTGTTTTTT.

The chain joins TRBV5-8 to TRBJ2-2; TRBD2 matches at 9 bases. V was clipped by 5 bases and J by 1 base; unmatched bases: 6. Germline V gene data show CDR1 as SGHTS and CDR2 as YDEGEE. This CDR3 spans 16 amino acids. The CDR3: CASRSRLAENTGELFF. As DNA, the CDR3 is TGTGCCAGCAGAAGTCGACTAGCGGAGAACACCGGGGAGCTGTTTTTT. Using reference TRBV5-8 and TRBJ2-2 for the parts outside the CDR3, the full variable domain is EAGVTQSPTHLIKTRGQQATLRCSPISGHTSVYWYQQALGLGLQFLLWYDEGEERNRGNFPPRFSGRQFPNYSSELNVNALELEDSALYLCASRSRLAENTGELFFGEGSRLTVL.

This clone was observed once. The gene calls are TRBV6-5 and TRBJ1-1; 9 nucleotides line up with TRBD1. This CDR3 is 14 amino acids long. V shed 2 bases and J 4 bases; nucleotides not matched to a gene: 2. Germline V lookup: CDR1 MNHEY, CDR2 SVGAGI. CDR3 in DNA: TGTGCCAGCAGTTACCGGGACAGGGCCACTGAAGCTTTCTTT. Translation: CASSYRDRATEAFF.

The chain carries TRBV15 and TRBJ1-4; D ambiguous. Germline CDR1 is LNHNV and CDR2 is YYDKDF (reference sequence). This CDR3 has 15 residues. Trimming removed 0 bases at V and 5 bases at J, with 10 bases between. The CDR3 region is CATSRDKGENEKLFF. The DNA of the CDR3 is TGTGCCACCAGCAGAGATAAAGGAGAGAATGAAAAACTGTTTTTT.

The V and J genes are TRBV19 and TRBJ1-1, with D unclear. Looked up from germline, CDR1 is LNHDA and CDR2 is SQIVND (reference sequence). The CDR3 has 12 residues. V lost 3 bases to trimming and J lost 6 bases, with 8 bases between them. The CDR3 DNA reads TGTGCCAGTAGTATCCTGGGGTCTGAAGCTTTCTTT. This encodes CASSILGSEAFF.

The chain recombines TRBV6-6 with TRBJ1-2, with 7 bases matching TRBD1. The CDR3 is 16 amino acids. J gave up 0 bases and V 2 bases, and 6 bases lay outside the gene matches. Per the germline V gene, CDR1 is MNHNY and CDR2 is SVGAGI (reference sequence). The CDR3 nucleotides are TGTGCCAGCAGTTACCGCTTGGGACAGACTAACTATGGCTACACCTTC. Its translation: CASSYRLGQTNYGYTF.

The V and J genes are TRBV7-2 and TRBJ2-5; no reliable D call. Germline V lookup: CDR1 SGHTA, CDR2 FQGNSA. The CDR3 sequence is 15 residues long. The ends were cut back, 5 bases at V and 5 bases at J, with 18 bases in the middle. CDR3 sequence (DNA): TGTGCCAGCAGCCCTACTGTCCTTTCGGCGGAGACCCAGTACTTC. Translated: CASSPTVLSAETQYF. Full variable domain (missing parts from reference TRBV7-2 and TRBJ2-5): GAGVSQSPSNKVTEKGKDVELRCDPISGHTALYWYRQSLGQGLEFLIYFQGNSAPDKSGLPSDRFSAERTGGSVSTLTIQRTQQEDSAVYLCASSPTVLSAETQYFGPGTRLLVL.

The gene calls are TRBV18 and TRBJ2-3; TRBD2 agrees at 10 bases. The CDR3 runs 17 residues. Looked up from germline, CDR1 is KGHSH and CDR2 is LQKENI. The junction had 9 bases not matched to a gene; V was cut back by 2 bases and J by 4 bases. DNA of the CDR3: TGTGCCAGCTCACCAAGAGGGTCTAGCGGGGGTGCAGATACGCAGTATTTT. Its translation: CASSPRGSSGGADTQYF.

In this sample, this clone turned up once. The rearrangement joins TRBV25-1 to TRBJ1-3, with 8 bases aligning to TRBD1. The V gene end was trimmed by 4 bases and the J gene end by 5 bases; junction bases not matched to a gene: 7. Germline V lookup: CDR1 MGHDK, CDR2 SYGVNS. The CDR3 has 15 residues. CDR3 coding DNA: TGTGCCAGCAGTGTCGGGACAGGCTCACGAAACACCATATATTTT. This sequence encodes CASSVGTGSRNTIYF. Drawing the rest from reference TRBV25-1 and TRBJ1-3, the complete variable domain is EADIYQTPRYLVIGTGKKITLECSQTMGHDKMYWYQQDPGMELHLIHYSYGVNSTEKGDLSSESTVSRIRTEHFPLTLESARPSHTSQYLCASSVGTGSRNTIYFGEGSWLTVV.

This sequence joins TRBV19 and TRBJ1-1; tentatively, D is TRBD1 (5 bases). This CDR3 region has 13 residues. The V end lost 6 bases, the J end lost 1 base, and 9 bases lay between the germline ends. Germline assignment: CDR1 LNHDA and CDR2 SQIVND (reference sequence). The CDR3 reads CASSPGQNTEAFF. The CDR3 nucleotides read TGTGCCAGTAGCCCCGGACAGAACACTGAAGCTTTCTTT. The whole variable domain, filled in from reference TRBV19 and TRBJ1-1, reads DGGITQSPKYLFRKEGQNVTLSCEQNLNHDAMYWYRQDPGQGLRLIYYSQIVNDFQKGDIAEGYSVSREKKESFPLTVTSAQKNPTAFYLCASSPGQNTEAFFGQGTRLTVV.

This clone was seen only a few times. V gene TRBV27 combines with J gene TRBJ2-1, with 10 bases that match TRBD2. The CDR3 runs 15 residues. CDR1 is MNHEY and CDR2 is SMNVEV in the germline V gene (reference sequence). J gave up 7 bases and V 6 bases, and 9 bases lay outside the gene matches. CDR3 region: CASSRPGLASNEQFF. In DNA, the CDR3 is TGTGCCAGCAGCCGTCCGGGACTAGCGTCTAATGAGCAGTTCTTC.

The chain is built from TRBV5-1 and TRBJ2-3, with D perhaps TRBD1 or TRBD2 (5 bases each). V was clipped by 0 bases and J by 0 bases, with 11 bases between them. CDR1 SGHRS and CDR2 YFSETQ come from the germline V gene. The CDR3 is 16 residues long. CDR3 in amino acids: CASSLVRGSSTDTQYF. The CDR3 DNA sequence: TGCGCCAGCAGCTTGGTGAGGGGTTCCAGCACAGATACGCAGTATTTT.

The chain is built from TRBV30 and TRBJ1-1; 7 nucleotides align to TRBD1. The trim removed 3 bases at V and 4 bases at J, leaving 14 bases unmatched. Germline V gives CDR1 GTSNPN, CDR2 SVGIG (reference sequence). The CDR3 loop spans 16 amino acids. CDR3 in amino acids: CAWRDPGAGGGTEAFF. CDR3 coding DNA: TGTGCCTGGAGGGACCCCGGGGCAGGGGGGGGCACTGAAGCTTTCTTT.

The rearrangement joins TRBV7-8 to TRBJ2-1; TRBD2 agrees at 9 bases. CDR1 is SGHVS and CDR2 is FQNEAQ in the germline V gene. V trimming: 6 bases; J trimming: 8 bases; junction bases outside the gene matches: 14. There are 16 residues in the CDR3. Here the CDR3 DNA reads TGTGCCAGCAGTCTTGGATACAGCGGGAGGTCAGATGAGCAGTTCTTC. This sequence encodes CASSLGYSGRSDEQFF.

With regard to this clone: At one boundary the junction diverges from the germline segment, which might be a read error. V gene TRBV7-2 combines with J gene TRBJ2-2; possible D gene TRBD2, 6 bases. The CDR3 consists of 14 residues. CDR1 SGHTA and CDR2 FQGNSA come from the germline V gene. In nucleotides, the CDR3 is TGTGCCAGCAGTTTAGGAGGGGTGGTCGGGGAGCTGTTTTTT. Protein sequence: CASSLGGVVGELFF.

The rearrangement joins TRBV5-1 to TRBJ1-2, with TRBD1 identical over 9 bases. The germline V gene encodes CDR1 SGHRS and CDR2 YFSETQ. The junction had 6 bases not matched to a gene; V was cut back by 4 bases and J by 2 bases. There are 15 residues in the CDR3. As DNA, the CDR3 is TGCGCCAGCAGCCGGGACAGGGAACAGAACTATGGCTACACCTTC. This encodes CASSRDREQNYGYTF.

V is TRBV5-6 and J is TRBJ2-1; no clear D gene. The CDR3 is 16 amino acids. The V end was cut by 4 bases, the J end by 0 bases, with 14 bases between. From germline, CDR1 is SGHDT and CDR2 YYEEEE. CDR3 DNA sequence: TGTGCCAGCAGCCCCTCGGTGGGAAGCTCCTACAATGAGCAGTTCTTC. This gives the protein CASSPSVGSSYNEQFF.

The J gene is TRBJ1-4, the V gene TRBV7-9; D call uncertain. Trimming removed 4 bases at V and 0 bases at J, with 15 bases between. Germline loops: CDR1 SEHNR, CDR2 FQNEAQ (reference sequence). The CDR3 sequence is 17 residues long. CDR3 residues: CASSSAIARPTNEKLFF. The CDR3 DNA reads TGTGCCAGCAGCTCCGCCATAGCGAGACCAACTAATGAAAAACTGTTTTTT.

The chain joins TRBV27 to TRBJ2-1; the match to TRBD2 covers 9 bases. CDR1 is MNHEY, CDR2 SMNVEV, per germline (reference sequence). Trimming removed 6 bases from V and 9 bases from J; junction bases left unmatched: 9. CDR3 length: 14 residues. The CDR3 sequence is CASRSGREGLEQFF. The DNA of the CDR3 is TGTGCCAGCAGATCGGGGCGGGAGGGCCTTGAGCAGTTCTTC.

The chain employs TRBV6-6 and TRBJ2-1; 7 positions agree with TRBD2. Germline assignment: CDR1 MNHNY and CDR2 SVGAGI (reference sequence). The CDR3 consists of 14 residues. The junction had 10 bases not matched to a gene; V was cut back by 6 bases and J by 8 bases. CDR3 sequence reads: CASRASGPAYEQFF. In DNA form, the CDR3 reads TGTGCCAGCAGGGCTAGCGGACCTGCGTATGAGCAGTTCTTC.

This clone was observed a single time. The chain combines TRBV15 with TRBJ1-2, with no clear D. V lost 0 bases and J 7 bases, leaving 9 bases between the germline ends. Germline V gives CDR1 LNHNV, CDR2 YYDKDF (reference sequence). The CDR3 has 13 residues. CDR3 loop: CATSRENGRGYTF. The CDR3 DNA sequence: TGTGCCACCAGCAGAGAAAATGGGCGTGGCTACACCTTC.